This T cell receptor beta chain was recovered during a study of blood T cell repertoires in COVID-19. Study background: Both acute and convalescent COVID-19 samples were obtained from the United States, Italy and Spain.

Germline trimming cut 6 bases from V and 4 bases from J; bases unmatched to any gene: 12. Germline lookup yields CDR1 SNHLY and CDR2 FYNNEI. CDR3 length equals 16 residues. Sequencing was performed with immunoSEQ multiplex PCR; in TCRdb, only in-frame clones are kept and a portion is missing. This sample yields over 110,000 clones, of which roughly 79% are seen a single time; about 7.5% belongs to the top ten. The sample consisted of peripheral blood. The genes are TRBV2 and TRBJ1-5; 7 bases agree with TRBD1. This TCR was sampled from a human donor in a cohort sampled during active COVID-19. The CDR3 here is CASRPHRGPGNQPQHF. The CDR3 region has the DNA TGTGCCAGCAGACCTCACAGGGGCCCTGGGAATCAGCCCCAGCATTTT.